One sample yielded the 16 T cell receptor beta chains listed below, sequenced in a study of monozygotic twins with inflammatory bowel disease. From its re-call of the 5' RACE reads, TCRdb lists each CDR3 protein once, without DNA. The table for this sample gives around 100,000 distinct CDR3 sequences. The specimen was blood. These receptors were collected from a human donor with ulcerative colitis or Crohn's disease, or a healthy co-twin of an affected twin (not recorded which).

V gene TRBV7-3 combines with J gene TRBJ2-7. CDR1 and CDR2 (germline): SGHTA, FQGTGA. The CDR3 contains 15 residues. The CDR3 region is CASSPSLTATYEQYF.

This chain links TRBV24-1 with TRBJ1-1; TCRdb names TRBD1, which stays unverified in the absence of DNA. Germline V gene sequence: CDR1 KGHDR, CDR2 SFDVKD. The CDR3 has 13 residues. The CDR3 reads CATSLPGQSEAFF.

V gene TRBV20-1 combines with J gene TRBJ2-2; the D call of TRBD1 rests on TCRdb alone, since no DNA is present to check it. The CDR3 sequence is 14 residues long. CDR1 is DFQATT and CDR2 is SNEGSKA in the germline V gene (reference sequence). CDR3 sequence reads: CSARGTGNTGELFF.

The chain combines TRBV20-1 with TRBJ2-1; TCRdb calls TRBD1, which cannot be checked without DNA. Looked up from germline, CDR1 is DFQATT and CDR2 is SNEGSKA (reference sequence). This CDR3 comprises 13 residues. The CDR3 is CSARTGFYNEQFF.

The chain uses TRBV20-1 and TRBJ1-3; TCRdb picks TRBD1, but there is no DNA to check that call. The CDR3 totals 15 residues. From germline, CDR1 is DFQATT and CDR2 SNEGSKA (reference sequence). The CDR3 sequence is CSASSGPTLGNTIYF.

The rearrangement joins TRBV18 to TRBJ1-6. Germline assignment: CDR1 KGHSH and CDR2 LQKENI. The CDR3 consists of 13 residues. The chain's CDR3 is CASFRREYAPLHF.

The rearrangement links TRBV6-5 to TRBJ2-1. The germline gives CDR1 MNHEY, CDR2 SVGAGI. The CDR3 covers 15 residues. This chain's CDR3 is CASSYGESSYNEQFF.

This sequence joins TRBV6-4 and TRBJ2-1. The CDR3 consists of 13 residues. In germline, CDR1 is MRHNA, CDR2 SNTAGT. The CDR3 reads CASSEDTYNEQFF.

The rearrangement links TRBV29-1 to TRBJ2-2; without DNA, the TCRdb call of TRBD1 cannot be checked. Germline values: CDR1 SQVTM, CDR2 ANQGSEA. The CDR3 is made up of 15 amino acids. The CDR3 is CSVEDHRVNTGELFF.

The CDR3 sequence: CASSPHTGQGGEQYF. The J gene is TRBJ2-7, the V gene TRBV4-2; there is no DNA to check the TCRdb D call of TRBD1. The CDR3 is 15 residues long. The germline gives CDR1 LGHNA, CDR2 YNFKEQ.

J is TRBJ2-5 and V is TRBV7-8; with no DNA, the TCRdb D assignment of TRBD2 cannot be verified. CDR3 size: 14 residues. Germline assignment: CDR1 SGHVS and CDR2 FQNEAQ. CDR3 region: CASSGKTRGGTQYF.

The CDR3 spells CASSQDLLLNEQFF. This chain joins TRBV14 and TRBJ2-1. CDR1 SGHDN and CDR2 FVKESK come from the germline V gene. The CDR3 has 14 residues.

The rearrangement links TRBV20-1 to TRBJ2-1; TCRdb reports TRBD1, a call that lacks DNA to check it against. The germline V gene encodes CDR1 DFQATT and CDR2 SNEGSKA (reference sequence). The CDR3 consists of 12 residues. The CDR3 reads CSVSGTPAEQFF.

V is TRBV20-1 and J is TRBJ2-7. Germline assignment: CDR1 DFQATT and CDR2 SNEGSKA (reference sequence). CDR3 length: 12 amino acids. CDR3 in amino acids: CSATDKTYEQYF.

The rearrangement joins TRBV9 to TRBJ1-2; the TRBD1 assignment by TCRdb is unverifiable without DNA. The V gene's germline CDR1 is SGDLS and CDR2 YYNGEE. This CDR3 contains 15 residues. The CDR3 sequence: CASSVASGISYGYTF.

The V gene is TRBV29-1, the J gene TRBJ2-1; there is no DNA to check the TCRdb D call of TRBD1. Per germline, CDR1 SQVTM and CDR2 ANQGSEA. The CDR3 runs 13 residues. CDR3 amino acids: CSVDDRGANEQFF.